This T cell receptor (beta chain) derives from a study of radiation and T cells in renal cell carcinoma. Overall study findings and caveats: No pretreatment tumor biopsies were available for baseline clonotypes.

CDR1 LGHNA and CDR2 YSLEER come from the germline V gene. The trim removed 1 base at V and 4 bases at J, leaving 5 bases unmatched. This CDR3 contains 16 residues. Time point reported: baseline pretreatment blood. Treatment indicated: 15 Gy SBRT to primary tumor, nephrectomy 4 weeks later. Clear cell pathology was present in this patient's renal cell carcinoma. About this clone itself: The antigen is not known.

The assay was immunoSEQ multiplex PCR, and TCRdb's table has in-frame clones only and misses some. The sample gives approximately 90,000 clones, roughly 90% of which show up once; approximately 8.1% is in the top ten. The V and J genes are TRBV4-3 and TRBJ2-1; 9 bases align to TRBD1. The source of this sequence is a man aged 45-60 years with renal cell carcinoma. This specimen consisted of blood, obtained from a patient whose treatment included radiotherapy and nephrectomy. Here the CDR3 reads CASSQVAGQGYNEQFF. The CDR3 DNA sequence: TGCGCCAGCAGCCAAGTGGCGGGACAGGGATACAATGAGCAGTTCTTC.